This T cell receptor (beta chain) was observed in a study of shared clonotypes between healthy human individuals (dated by TCRdb to 2018 to 2020). Context from the whole study: The cohort included a few men and a couple of women between 18 and 49 years of age. Per donor, three plates each were used for CD4 naive and CD4 memory, two for CD8 naive, and one for CD8 memory. Between about 0.85 and 10 billion PBMCs per donor were obtained by leukapheresis. To increase sequencing depth and limit assay-specific biases, TCR repertoire library preparation and sequencing were carried out by different laboratories using diverse techniques. To estimate repertoire size and how much clonotypes are shared between individuals, the study performed deep sequencing of blood TCR repertoires from roughly five healthy adults.

On this clone itself: This receptor's antigen is unknown. No clone much larger than this one lies a single base away; base qualities are absent.

Donors were healthy HIV-negative adults with no recently reported acute infections or vaccinations. Every donor was a Caucasian adult living in Nashville, Tennessee, USA. CD4+ T cells were enriched by magnetic negative selection; naive cells were then positively selected on CD45RA, and the negative fraction formed the memory subset. After blood collection by leukapheresis, PBMCs were isolated using Ficoll-Histopaque density gradient centrifugation and then cryopreserved in the vapor phase of liquid nitrogen. Purity and quantity of every magnetically sorted T cell population were checked by analytical flow cytometry. Genomic DNA was isolated from each sorted fraction and quantified by UV absorbance on a Nanodrop 2000c. Using the deep immunoSEQ assay, multiplex PCR amplified TCR CDR3 regions from genomic DNA. Extracted genomic DNA from each cell subset was distributed evenly across all wells of several immunoSEQ 96-well plates, and each plate was treated as a replicate. For sorted subsets, about 0.2 ug genomic DNA, equal to tens of thousands of T cell genomes, was loaded into each replicate PCR. The purified libraries were quantified using a Qubit 3.0 fluorometer, sized with a Bioanalyzer 2100, and then quantified again using the KAPA Library Quantification kit. Every immunoSEQ 96-well plate was sequenced on a separate single-read 150-cycle Illumina NextSeq 550 flow cell. Per the original workflow: Because the immunoSEQ output included only junctional sequences and no quality scores, the filtering could not be the same as the filtering used for full-length reads. To assign V/J genes and CDR3, sequences were annotated using PyIR, a Python wrapper for IgBLAST v1.9, with IMGT germline references. Reads were removed for weak V/J assignments (E-value above 1e-6), missing CDR3, stop codons, out-of-frame junctions, or ambiguous translated residues. A V3J clonotype was defined by an identical inferred V gene, J gene, and CDR3 amino acid sequence. The percentage overlap between two repertoires was calculated by dividing the number of shared unique clonotypes by the size of the smaller repertoire. Richness of each repertoire was evaluated using RTK rarefaction, the Chao1 estimator, and Recon v2.1 estimates of unobserved clonotypes. Generation probabilities were computed with OLGA for all TCRbeta clonotypes obtained by the gDNA method from several donors. Not all clones reach the TCRdb copy of this immuneACCESS table, which keeps in-frame sequences only. Checked studies attribute under half of the gap to unresolved V genes and leave the rest unexplained. The V and J calls and clone size were taken over from that table, and D and trimming were inferred from the DNA. This sample comprises over a million clones, 96% of them detected only once. The ten largest clones capture about 1.2% of the sample.

The full study reports these points: Because the study included a small number of donors, the genetic and exposure-history diversity represented was limited. When several donors were compared, the shared fraction of clonotypes was about 5% for naive CD4, 3.5% to 4% for naive CD8, 2% to 2.5% for memory CD4, and 0.35% to 0.4% for memory CD8. Rarefaction of sorted-subset datasets indicated incomplete sequencing despite the large sequencing depth. Based on pairwise subsampling, the degree of clonotype sharing among donors was expected to be affected by sequencing depth. Only blood was sampled, and tissue TCR repertoires likely differ from those in blood. Naive subsets generally had larger estimated clonotype richness than memory subsets did. Higher generation probabilities were observed for clonotypes shared by all four sorted-subset donors than for non-shared clonotypes.

Source material: naive CD4+ T cells sorted from blood. The intended sense of this specimen's cell subset or site label: CD45RA+ positively selected. The receptor was derived from a young man in good health.

The bases read TGTGCCAGCAGAGTGGGACAGGGTGGTATCTACGAGCAGTACTTC. Its protein is CASRVGQGGIYEQYF. This chain joins TRBV6-5 to TRBJ2-7, with 9 middle bases fitting TRBD1. Ends trimmed: V by 6 bases, J by 3 bases; bases unmatched to a gene: 9. The germline V gene encodes CDR1 MNHEY and CDR2 SVGAGI. Inclusive of the bounding cysteine and phenylalanine, the CDR3 is 15 residues long. Left in the record is the CDR3 DNA by itself, 45 bases read in frame from the first base.